A single T cell receptor (beta chain) is shown here with its context. This record comes from a study of blood T cell repertoires in COVID-19. Between the trimmed V and J ends, which lost 3 bases and 0 bases, there was a span of 17 bases. Germline CDR1 SGDLS, CDR2 YYNGEE. The CDR3 contains 17 residues. TCRdb keeps only in-frame clones here, not all; method: immunoSEQ multiplex PCR. Of 300,000 to 400,000 clones listed, just over 85% are singletons. Sequencing was carried out using PBMCs or T cells enriched from blood (not recorded which). This TCR derives from a woman in her thirties or forties with acute COVID-19. The V call is TRBV9, the J call TRBJ2-3; no clear D. CDR3 nucleotides: TGTGCCAGCAGCGAGTCCGTAGCCCTCCCTAGCACAGATACGCAGTATTTT. Translation gives CASSESVALPSTDTQYF. Full variable domain (remainder filled in from reference TRBV9 and TRBJ2-3): DSGVTQTPKHLITATGQRVTLRCSPRSGDLSVYWYQQSLDQGLQFLIQYYNGEERAKGNILERFSAQQFPDLHSELNLSSLELGDSALYFCASSESVALPSTDTQYFGPGTRLTVL.